Following are 6 T cell receptor beta chains from one sample sequenced in a study of monozygotic twins with inflammatory bowel disease. One entry per CDR3 protein, without DNA, is what TCRdb gives after re-calling the 5' RACE reads. The sample table includes around 99,000 distinct CDR3 sequences. Sequenced material: blood. The receptor source for this set is a human donor with ulcerative colitis or Crohn's disease, or a healthy co-twin of an affected twin (not recorded which).

Here the CDR3 reads CASSPLWGTDEKLFF. The chain employs TRBV18 and TRBJ1-4; TCRdb picks TRBD1, but there is no DNA to check that call. CDR3 length: 15 residues. Per germline, CDR1 KGHSH and CDR2 LQKENI.

The genes are TRBV19 and TRBJ2-4; TCRdb outputs TRBD1, but without DNA this stays unchecked. The CDR3 length is 15 residues. Looked up from germline, CDR1 is LNHDA and CDR2 is SQIVND (reference sequence). CDR3 sequence: CASSIGGTTKNIQYF.

The V and J genes are TRBV4-2 and TRBJ1-1. The CDR3 is 14 amino acids. CDR1 and CDR2 from the germline V gene are LGHNA and YNFKEQ. The CDR3: CASSQGSRELEAFF.

This rearrangement joins TRBV12-3 or TRBV12-4 to TRBJ1-5. This CDR3 is 13 amino acids long. The CDR3 sequence is CASSFDQNQPQHF.

The gene calls are TRBV7-7 and TRBJ2-2. CDR1 is SSHAT and CDR2 is FNYEAQ in the germline V gene (reference sequence). The CDR3 is made up of 14 amino acids. The chain's CDR3 is CASRADLNTGELFF.

The chain employs TRBV20-1 and TRBJ2-5; with no DNA, the TCRdb D assignment of TRBD1 cannot be verified. The CDR3 runs to 14 residues. Per the germline V gene, CDR1 is DFQATT and CDR2 is SNEGSKA (reference sequence). The CDR3 spells CSASSPRGLETQYF.